This T cell receptor beta chain is from a study of early T cells in non-severe SARS-CoV-2 infection. The wider study: Investigators sequenced bulk RNA drawn from unsorted whole blood, and chains remained unpaired.

One entry per CDR3 protein, called by TCRdb with MiXCR from the 5' RACE reads. The sample shows 110,000 or so distinct CDR3 sequences, around an eighth of them seen only once. The CDR3 has 17 amino acids. The germline V gene encodes CDR1 LNHDA and CDR2 SQIVND (reference sequence). The V segment lost 3 bases and the J segment 7 bases; nucleotides outside the gene matches: 7. This chain links TRBV19 with TRBJ2-2; 14 nucleotides align to TRBD2. Source material: whole blood. This clonotype was sampled from an adult who was a healthcare worker with PCR-confirmed SARS-CoV-2 infection or an uninfected control (not recorded which). The CDR3: CASSMWGLAGVVGELFF. In DNA form, the CDR3 reads TGTGCCAGTAGTATGTGGGGACTAGCGGGAGTCGTCGGGGAGCTGTTTTTT. Full variable domain (missing parts from reference TRBV19 and TRBJ2-2): DGGITQSPKYLFRKEGQNVTLSCEQNLNHDAMYWYRQDPGQGLRLIYYSQIVNDFQKGDIAEGYSVSREKKESFPLTVTSAQKNPTAFYLCASSMWGLAGVVGELFFGEGSRLTVL.